This TCR beta chain was captured by sequencing in a study of CD8+ T cells in alopecia areata. Trimming shortened V by 4 bases and J by 0 bases, and 10 bases separated the two germline ends. Germline CDR1 and CDR2: SQVTM and ANQGSEA. The CDR3 is made up of 13 amino acids. RNA, once extracted, was reverse transcribed into cDNA for use as the sequencing template. TCRdb keeps only in-frame clones here, not all; method: immunoSEQ multiplex PCR. The repertoire holds 120,000 or so clones, with about 51% as singletons. From alopecia areata patients, lesional scalp punch biopsies and peripheral blood were collected. This clone was seen a few times.

The receptor's source is a human donor with alopecia areata. Sequencing used NKG2D-low CD8+ T cells sorted from blood. The chain recombines TRBV29-1 with TRBJ2-7, with D possibly matching TRBD2 (6 bases). The CDR3 DNA follows: TGCAGCGTTGCGGGCGGGAACTCCTACGAGCAGTACTTC. It is translated as CSVAGGNSYEQYF.